This T cell receptor beta chain derives from a study of blood T cells in healthy people across ages (dated by TCRdb to between 2014 and 2017). Some background on the complete study: Template switching captured roughly one uniquely barcoded TCR beta cDNA molecule per two T cells in model experiments. Four age groups were formed from the donors: young (average 16 years), middle-aged (approximately 39), aged (approximately 60) and long-lived (about 80). To avoid experimental bias, donors of different ages were randomly spread across the sequencing lanes. For two donors (one aged 18 to 29 and one aged 80 or older), the study analyzed two additional independent replicas of 1 million unique cDNA reads from the same blood draw. To track age-related changes in TCR beta repertoire diversity, the study relied on deep sequencing normalized with unique cDNA molecular identifiers.

The roughly 42 donors, aged 6 to 90 years, were systemically healthy Caucasian individuals from Russia. Each donor gave approximately 9.3 milliliters of peripheral blood, collected into EDTA-treated Vacutainer tubes. Ficoll-Paque density-gradient centrifugation was used to isolate PBMCs, with at least 6.5 million per sample. Total RNA, at least 6 micrograms per sample, was extracted from PBMCs with Trizol reagent. Naive CD45RAhigh/CD27high T cell percentages were measured by flow cytometry on a PBMC aliquot from every donor. Including the terminal cysteine and phenylalanine, the CDR3 comprises 17 residues. Solely the CDR3 DNA is kept, with 51 bases framed from the first base. From the germline V gene, CDR1 is MDHEN and CDR2 is SYDVKM. In regard to this clonotype: The antigen it recognizes is unknown. The sample holds no much larger clone one base away, and base qualities are not on file.

Receptor libraries were prepared by 5' RACE. TCRdb lists the instrument as Illumina HiSeq 2500. A second PCR of roughly 7 to 11 cycles was run with a J-beta primer mix and a sample-barcoded 5' primer. Each TCR beta cDNA molecule received a unique molecular identifier from a template-switch 5' adaptor carrying 12 random nucleotides. Each sample yielded at least 3 million CDR3-containing paired-end reads. All of the RNA was converted into first-strand cDNA using the Mint cDNA synthesis kit, with a TRBC-specific oligonucleotide serving as the primer. Following uracil-DNA glycosylase treatment, a first 18-cycle PCR with universal primers M1SS and BC2_uni_R was performed on all cDNA. As for the authors' bioinformatics: For normalization, 1 million high-quality reads, each with a distinct molecular identifier, were randomly selected from each sample. Reads with shared molecular identifiers were discarded instead of being binned into consensus sequences. CDR3 identification, clonotype clustering and error correction used MiTCR with a Q25 quality threshold and the strictest error-elimination algorithm. A nonparametric unseen species model using Euler transformation provided a lower-bound estimate of total TCR beta diversity. The public reads were reprocessed in TCRdb via fastp at Q25 and MiXCR, keeping in-frame beta chains. Here each entry gathers all rows of one CDR3 protein and keeps the most common genes and DNA. What appears here as the V and J calls and clone size reflects TCRdb's work, not the paper's. The sample table holds roughly 1.5 million distinct CDR3 sequences, of which 35% to 45% were seen once. The ten largest clones capture 4% of the sample.

The research as a whole found: Estimates of total diversity based on one million sequenced T cells were considered lower bounds and underestimates. Bulk unsorted PBMC profiling prevented conclusive comparison of naive and antigen-experienced compartments. As age increased, observed TCR beta diversity per million T cells dropped in a roughly linear way, and a significant reduction was already evident by age around 41. The CMV infection status of donors was not known, potentially confounding age-related changes in expanded clonotypes. A strong correlation was found between observed TCR beta diversity and the percentage of naive T cells measured by flow cytometry. The long-lived group showed more naive CD4+ T cells, fewer expanded clones and increased TCR diversity than the aged group, suggesting age selection.

This sequence originates from a woman between 18 and 29 years old in good health. This sequence uses TRBV28 and TRBJ2-5; the D gene is perhaps TRBD1, from 7 matching bases. The DNA matches TRBJ2-7 better at its end, which makes the J call doubtful. Material for sequencing was blood. For the CDR3, the sequence is CASSFYVWEAGGIEQYF. The bases are TGTGCCAGCAGTTTCTATGTTTGGGAAGCAGGGGGGATCGAGCAGTACTTC.